The next 21 T cell receptor beta chains were all read from a single sample in a study of cytomegalovirus exposure and HLA in healthy donors. It was with 60 Vbeta and 13 Jbeta primers that the PCR ran. Clones were sequenced by immunoSEQ multiplex PCR, and TCRdb holds only the in-frame ones, with some missing. The sample totals some 71,000 clones. Material: PBMCs. These receptors came from a woman aged 25 to 39 in good health and CMV-seronegative.

The rearrangement joins TRBV29-1 to TRBJ2-7, with 7 bases identical to TRBD1. The CDR3 covers 11 residues. Germline lookup yields CDR1 SQVTM and CDR2 ANQGSEA. Trimming at V came to 6 bases and at J to 6 bases, leaving 5 bases not matched to a gene. This CDR3 reads CSVGQVAEQYF. In DNA, the CDR3 is TGCAGCGTAGGACAGGTTGCCGAGCAGTACTTC.

The V gene is TRBV5-4, the J gene TRBJ2-1; D is perhaps TRBD2 (6 bases). The CDR3 has 14 amino acids. V lost 4 bases to trimming and J lost 0 bases, with 8 bases between them. Germline V gene data show CDR1 as SGHNT and CDR2 as YYREEE (reference sequence). The CDR3, as DNA: TGTGCCAGCAGCCCGGGACTCTCCTACAATGAGCAGTTCTTC. It codes for CASSPGLSYNEQFF.

The chain carries TRBV29-1 and TRBJ2-6; possibly TRBD1 for D (6 bases). Germline CDR1 is SQVTM and CDR2 is ANQGSEA. This CDR3 has 14 amino acids. V was pared by 1 base and J by 8 bases, with 12 bases between. This chain's CDR3 is CSVEGGLRSNVLTF. For the CDR3, the DNA is TGCAGCGTTGAAGGGGGGCTTAGGTCCAACGTCCTGACTTTC. The variable domain in full, completed from reference TRBV29-1 and TRBJ2-6, reads SAVISQKPSRDICQRGTSLTIQCQVDSQVTMMFWYRQQPGQSLTLIATANQGSEATYESGFVIDKFPISRPNLTFSTLTVSNMSPEDSSIYLCSVEGGLRSNVLTFGAGSRLTVL.

This chain uses TRBV7-9 with TRBJ2-2, with TRBD2 identical over 9 bases. Germline trimming cut 9 bases from V and 3 bases from J; bases unmatched to any gene: 8. Germline-derived CDR1 and CDR2 are SEHNR and FQNEAQ (reference sequence). The CDR3 has 15 amino acids. The CDR3 DNA sequence: TGTGCCAGTCGTCTAGCGGGATCGGACACCGGGGAGCTGTTTTTT. Translation: CASRLAGSDTGELFF.

This rearrangement joins TRBV18 to TRBJ2-7; perhaps TRBD1 as D (7 bases). The CDR3 consists of 13 residues. The germline V and J ends were trimmed by 5 bases and 1 base, with 9 bases remaining between them. The germline V gene encodes CDR1 KGHSH and CDR2 LQKENI. The CDR3 DNA is TGTGCCAGCTCAGCGGGACAGTCCTACGAGCAGTACTTC. Translated, it gives CASSAGQSYEQYF.

The chain employs TRBV4-1 and TRBJ2-7; 8 nucleotides align to TRBD2. The CDR3 is 14 residues long. J gave up 4 bases and V 2 bases, and 4 bases lay outside the gene matches. CDR1 MGHRA and CDR2 YSYEKL come from the germline V gene. CDR3 sequence reads: CASSQQAGVYEQYF. Written as DNA, the CDR3 is TGCGCCAGCAGCCAACAAGCGGGAGTATACGAGCAGTACTTC.

V gene TRBV6-1 combines with J gene TRBJ1-5; D perhaps matches TRBD1 (5 bases). Trimming left V 7 bases short and J 6 bases short, with 13 bases between. Germline values: CDR1 MNHNS, CDR2 SASEGT. CDR3 length equals 13 residues. The CDR3 nucleotides read TGTGCCAGCAATCCAGGGATGGGTCAGCCCCAGCATTTT. Translated, it gives CASNPGMGQPQHF.

J is TRBJ2-2 and V is TRBV11-2, with TRBD2 matching over 9 bases. The CDR3 spans 17 residues. V gave up 5 bases and J gave up 4 bases; unmatched junction bases: 11. Germline V lookup: CDR1 SGHAT, CDR2 FQNNGV. The CDR3 nucleotides are TGTGCCAGCAGCCGCGGGAGAGCGGGAGGTTCCACCGGGGAGCTGTTTTTT. It encodes CASSRGRAGGSTGELFF.

This chain joins TRBV7-8 and TRBJ1-2, with D hard to call. Germline CDR1 SGHVS, CDR2 FQNEAQ. Deletions cut 0 bases from V and 2 bases from J, with 10 bases between. CDR3 length: 15 residues. The CDR3 nucleotides are TGTGCCAGCAGCTTAGCGGGTGCAGGAAACTATGGCTACACCTTC. This codes for CASSLAGAGNYGYTF.

The J gene is TRBJ2-3, the V gene TRBV12-5, with D perhaps TRBD2 (5 bases). This CDR3 is 13 amino acids long. Germline CDR1 reads LGHNT; CDR2 reads FRNRAP. V dropped 8 bases and J dropped 3 bases, with 12 bases sitting between them. CDR3 residues: CASSLQRTDTQYF. In DNA form, the CDR3 reads TGTGCTAGTTCCCTCCAGCGGACAGATACGCAGTATTTT.

The gene calls are TRBV5-4 and TRBJ2-4; D unresolved. Trimming stripped 4 bases from V and 5 bases from J, with 7 bases between. There are 12 residues in the CDR3. The germline CDR1 and CDR2 sequences are SGHNT and YYREEE (reference sequence). CDR3: CASSHRENIQYF. The CDR3 bases are TGTGCCAGCAGCCACCGGGAAAACATTCAGTACTTC.

The rearrangement joins TRBV7-9 to TRBJ1-2, with 7 bases that match TRBD1. V lost 5 bases, J lost 6 bases, and 18 bases stayed unmatched. This CDR3 region has 17 residues. From germline, CDR1 is SEHNR and CDR2 FQNEAQ (reference sequence). CDR3 nucleotides: TGTGCCAGCAGCCAATCCCTTCTCAGACAGGGATGGAATGGCTACACCTTC. As protein: CASSQSLLRQGWNGYTF.

J is TRBJ1-6 and V is TRBV7-2; 8 bases are a match to TRBD1. Trimming took 2 bases from V and 9 from J; bases not matched to a gene: 6. The germline V gene encodes CDR1 SGHTA and CDR2 FQGNSA. This CDR3 contains 15 residues. CDR3 sequence (DNA): TGTGCCAGCAGCTTAAATCCGGGACAGGCTTCACCCCTCCACTTT. Translation gives CASSLNPGQASPLHF.

This chain connects TRBV9 to TRBJ2-3, with 7 bases fitting TRBD1. CDR1 and CDR2 from the germline V gene are SGDLS and YYNGEE. The V and J ends lost 4 bases and 1 base, in that order; junction bases with no gene match: 6. This CDR3 has 15 residues. The CDR3 protein is CASSLPGQRTDTQYF. CDR3 coding DNA: TGTGCCAGCAGCCTTCCGGGACAGCGCACAGATACGCAGTATTTT.

The gene calls are TRBV29-1 and TRBJ1-1; 11 bases agree with TRBD1. J lost 5 bases, V lost 3 bases, and 8 bases had no gene match. The CDR3 covers 15 residues. Germline-derived CDR1 and CDR2 are SQVTM and ANQGSEA. In DNA, the CDR3 is TGCAGCGTTGATAGGTTGGGACAGGGGGGGACTGAAGCTTTCTTT. It codes for CSVDRLGQGGTEAFF.

This sequence joins TRBV5-1 and TRBJ2-3; possible D gene TRBD1, 6 bases. Trimming took 1 base from V and 0 from J, leaving 18 bases between them. The germline V gene encodes CDR1 SGHRS and CDR2 YFSETQ. This CDR3 has 18 amino acids. DNA of the CDR3: TGCGCCAGCAGCTTGAGGACAGCAAATGACGGAAGCACAGATACGCAGTATTTT. Translation: CASSLRTANDGSTDTQYF.

This sequence joins TRBV11-2 and TRBJ2-7; 7 nucleotides align to TRBD2. Trimming took 1 base from V and 3 from J; bases not matched to a gene: 6. The V gene's germline CDR1 is SGHAT and CDR2 FQNNGV. This CDR3 region has 15 residues. DNA of the CDR3: TGTGCCAGCAGCTTAGGGCTAGCGGAGGGCTACGAGCAGTACTTC. Translating it yields CASSLGLAEGYEQYF.

This sequence joins TRBV27 and TRBJ1-2; tentative D call: TRBD1 (6 bases). CDR3 length: 13 residues. V was shortened by 3 bases and J by 3 bases, with 8 bases between the two germline ends. Germline values: CDR1 MNHEY, CDR2 SMNVEV (reference sequence). This chain's CDR3 is CASSLGADYGYTF. The CDR3 region has the DNA TGTGCCAGCAGTTTGGGGGCGGACTATGGCTACACCTTC.

This chain links TRBV7-6 with TRBJ2-3; a possible D gene is TRBD2 (7 bases). Germline CDR1 is SGHVS and CDR2 is FNYEAQ. The CDR3 consists of 13 residues. Trimming stripped 4 bases from V and 6 bases from J, with 11 bases between. The CDR3 is CASSSGGRDTQYF. CDR3 coding DNA: TGTGCCAGCAGCTCCGGGGGGCGTGATACGCAGTATTTT.

The J gene is TRBJ2-1, the V gene TRBV11-2, with TRBD2 matching 7 bases. This CDR3 has 14 amino acids. J gave up 9 bases and V 3 bases, and 8 bases lay outside the gene matches. In germline, CDR1 is SGHAT, CDR2 FQNNGV. The CDR3 spells CASSLGPAGFEQFF. The CDR3 nucleotides read TGTGCCAGCAGCTTGGGCCCAGCGGGATTTGAGCAGTTCTTC.

The chain links TRBV28 to TRBJ2-5; D may be TRBD2 (7 bases). The CDR3 spans 14 residues. Trimming left V 2 bases short and J 5 bases short, with 12 bases between. Germline loops: CDR1 MDHEN, CDR2 SYDVKM. The DNA of the CDR3 is TGTGCCAGCAGTTTAATACAGGGAGGGGAGACCCAGTACTTC. Protein sequence: CASSLIQGGETQYF.